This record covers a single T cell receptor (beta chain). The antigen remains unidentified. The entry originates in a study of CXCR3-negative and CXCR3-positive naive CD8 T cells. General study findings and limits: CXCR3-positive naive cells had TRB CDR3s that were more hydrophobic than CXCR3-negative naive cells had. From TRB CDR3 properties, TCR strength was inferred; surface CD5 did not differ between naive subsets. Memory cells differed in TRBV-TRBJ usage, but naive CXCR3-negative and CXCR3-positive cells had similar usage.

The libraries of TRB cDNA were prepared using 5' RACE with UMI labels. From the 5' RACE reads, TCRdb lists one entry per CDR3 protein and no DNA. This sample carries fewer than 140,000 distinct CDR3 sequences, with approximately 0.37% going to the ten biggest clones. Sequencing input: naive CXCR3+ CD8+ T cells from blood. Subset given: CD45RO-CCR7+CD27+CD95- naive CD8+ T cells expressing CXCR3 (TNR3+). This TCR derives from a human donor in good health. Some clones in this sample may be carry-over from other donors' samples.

The CDR3 loop reads CASSPGGTAPNYGYTF. The rearrangement uses TRBV7-2 and TRBJ1-2; no DNA is available, so the TRBD1 call from TCRdb remains unchecked. Germline-derived CDR1 and CDR2 are SGHTA and FQGNSA. The CDR3 is 16 residues long.